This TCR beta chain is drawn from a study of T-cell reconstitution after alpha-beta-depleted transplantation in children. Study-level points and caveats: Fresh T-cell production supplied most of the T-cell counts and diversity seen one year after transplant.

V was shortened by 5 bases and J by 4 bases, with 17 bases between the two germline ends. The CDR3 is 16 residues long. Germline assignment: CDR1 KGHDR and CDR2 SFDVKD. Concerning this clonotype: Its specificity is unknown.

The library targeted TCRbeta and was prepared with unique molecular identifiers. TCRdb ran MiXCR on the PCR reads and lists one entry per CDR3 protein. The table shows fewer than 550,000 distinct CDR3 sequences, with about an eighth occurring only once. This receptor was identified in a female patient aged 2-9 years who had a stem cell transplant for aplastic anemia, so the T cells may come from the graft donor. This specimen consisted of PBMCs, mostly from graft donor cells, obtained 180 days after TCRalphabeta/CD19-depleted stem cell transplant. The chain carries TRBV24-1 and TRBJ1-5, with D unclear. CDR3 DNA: TGTGCCACCAGTGCCCGCGAACAGCCCCCGAATCAGCCCCAGCATTTT. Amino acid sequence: CATSAREQPPNQPQHF.